The entry that follows covers one TCR beta chain sequence. Some clones are missing from TCRdb's copy, which holds only in-frame ones; the method was immunoSEQ multiplex PCR. This sample has 20,000 to 25,000 clones, with approximately 86% found just once. The CDR3 covers 16 residues. Germline V gene lookup returns CDR1 SNHLY and CDR2 FYNNEI. After removal of 4 bases from V and 2 bases from J, the junction contained 9 bases not matched to a gene. These data belong to a study of OX40 agonist ivuxolimab in advanced cancers. The sample was CD4+ or CD8+ T cells sorted from blood, taken in a trial of the OX40 agonist ivuxolimab. The sequence was obtained from an adult with an advanced solid tumor such as melanoma, head and neck, liver or kidney cancer. This sequence joins TRBV2 and TRBJ2-5; TRBD1 aligns across 8 bases. CDR3 loop: CASSAWAGGHQETQYF. Written as DNA, the CDR3 is TGTGCCAGCAGTGCCTGGGCAGGGGGCCATCAAGAGACCCAGTACTTC.